Listed here are 13 T cell receptor beta chains from one sample, sequenced in a study of spatial heterogeneity in lung cancer. As to time point: blood at routine non-recurrence follow-up after resection. TCRdb re-called the 5' RACE reads with MiXCR, one entry per CDR3 protein. Of approximately 70,000 distinct CDR3 sequences in the sample, 8% to 9% are singletons; the top ten hold under 2.5%. Source: PBMCs, taken at follow-up. Receptor source: a female donor with early-stage non-small cell lung cancer.

There are many counts of this clonotype. The chain joins TRBV9 to TRBJ1-4; TRBD1 is a possible D gene (6 bases). The CDR3 is 16 amino acids. The germline gives CDR1 SGDLS, CDR2 YYNGEE. Between the trimmed V and J ends, which lost 3 bases and 7 bases, there was a span of 19 bases. CDR3 protein: CASSAGATGIGEKLFF. In nucleotides, the CDR3 is TGTGCCAGCAGCGCGGGAGCTACAGGGATTGGTGAAAAACTGTTTTTT.

This clonotype was seen repeatedly, ten times or more. The V call is TRBV7-9, the J call TRBJ2-2; no firm D call. Germline lookup yields CDR1 SEHNR and CDR2 FQNEAQ (reference sequence). The ends were cut back, 5 bases at V and 7 bases at J, with 14 bases in the middle. This CDR3 has 14 amino acids. The CDR3: CASSQRFLGGELFF. CDR3 nucleotides: TGTGCCAGCAGCCAACGTTTTTTAGGCGGGGAGCTGTTTTTT.

There are a few counts of this clonotype. The chain combines TRBV2 with TRBJ2-1; no definite D call. Trimming shortened V by 6 bases and J by 8 bases, and 11 bases separated the two germline ends. Germline assignment: CDR1 SNHLY and CDR2 FYNNEI. The CDR3 is made up of 12 amino acids. CDR3: CASRELLDEQFF. The CDR3 nucleotides are TGTGCCAGCAGGGAGCTATTGGATGAGCAGTTCTTC. The whole variable domain, remainder taken from reference TRBV2 and TRBJ2-1, is EPEVTQTPSHQVTQMGQEVILRCVPISNHLYFYWYRQILGQKVEFLVSFYNNEISEKSEIFDDQFSVERPDGSNFTLKIRSTKLEDSAMYFCASRELLDEQFFGPGTRLTVL.

This clonotype was picked up many times. The CDR3 bases are TGTGCCAGCAGCCCTCAGGGGCAGGGGACCTATGGCTACACCTTC. Amino acid sequence: CASSPQGQGTYGYTF. The chain links TRBV3-1 to TRBJ1-2; a weak D match, TRBD1 (6 bases). V lost 4 bases, J lost 4 bases, and 16 bases lay in between. CDR3 length equals 15 residues. Looked up from germline, CDR1 is LGHDT and CDR2 is YNNKEL (reference sequence).

A few counts support this clonotype. The chain couples TRBV5-1 to TRBJ1-3; the D is unclear. Trimming left V 0 bases short and J 0 bases short, with 10 bases between. The CDR3 has 16 amino acids. CDR1 SGHRS and CDR2 YFSETQ come from the germline V gene. The CDR3 DNA is TGCGCCAGCAGCTTGGGGCAGGCCGACTCTGGAAACACCATATATTTT. This codes for CASSLGQADSGNTIYF.

This clonotype was seen repeatedly, ten times or more. This rearrangement joins TRBV20-1 to TRBJ2-7; 15 nucleotides line up with TRBD2. The CDR3 is 17 residues long. V shed 2 bases, J shed 5 bases, and the junction held 10 bases outside the gene matches. CDR1 is DFQATT, CDR2 SNEGSKA, per germline (reference sequence). The CDR3 sequence: CSARRTSGRAWLHEQYF. Written as DNA, the CDR3 is TGCAGTGCTAGACGGACTAGCGGGAGGGCCTGGTTACACGAGCAGTACTTC.

This clonotype was seen ten or more times. The chain has TRBV28 and TRBJ1-2, with no clear D. CDR1 and CDR2 from the germline V gene are MDHEN and SYDVKM. The CDR3 is 16 residues long. V was trimmed by 5 bases and J by 0 bases, leaving 16 bases between them. CDR3 protein: CASSPQDTETNYGYTF. The CDR3 nucleotides read TGTGCCAGCAGTCCGCAAGATACGGAAACTAACTATGGCTACACCTTC.

At least ten counts were recorded for this clonotype. The rearrangement joins TRBV19 to TRBJ2-1; no clear D. With 0 bases removed from V and 2 bases from J, the gap between germline ends came to 17 bases. The CDR3 is 18 amino acids. Germline values: CDR1 LNHDA, CDR2 SQIVND (reference sequence). DNA for the CDR3: TGTGCCAGTAGTATAGACCCCCCGGCGACCCGCACCTACAATGAGCAGTTCTTC. Protein product: CASSIDPPATRTYNEQFF.

In its sample, this clonotype was seen many times. The gene calls are TRBV28 and TRBJ1-4; the D is unclear. The V end was cut by 3 bases, the J end by 3 bases, with 11 bases between. Germline V gene data show CDR1 as MDHEN and CDR2 as SYDVKM. The CDR3 has 15 amino acids. CDR3 region: CASSFRQTPNEKLFF. The CDR3 coding sequence is TGTGCCAGCAGTTTTCGTCAGACTCCTAATGAAAAACTGTTTTTT.

In this sample, this clonotype turned up many times. The CDR3 sequence: CASSGPDAQEINPYEQYF. CDR3 nucleotides: TGTGCCAGCAGCGGCCCGGATGCACAGGAGATAAATCCCTACGAGCAGTACTTC. This chain joins TRBV21-1 and TRBJ2-7; TRBD1, the D gene given by the table, was not confirmed from the DNA. TRBV21-1 represents a pseudogene. The CDR3 sequence is 18 residues long.

For the CDR3, the DNA is TGTGCCAGCAGCTCCGACAGTCCCTACGAGCAGTACTTC. This codes for CASSSDSPYEQYF. The genes are TRBV5-4 and TRBJ2-7, with D tentatively TRBD1 (5 bases). V lost 3 bases and J lost 2, with 9 bases in between. The CDR3 loop spans 13 amino acids. The germline gives CDR1 SGHNT, CDR2 YYREEE (reference sequence).

This clonotype showed up many times. This rearrangement joins TRBV20-1 to TRBJ1-1; D not resolved. CDR1 is DFQATT, CDR2 SNEGSKA, per germline (reference sequence). Trimming removed 6 bases at V and 1 base at J, with 12 bases between. The length of the CDR3 is 13 residues. CDR3 amino acids: CSAGPDGNTEAFF. CDR3 DNA sequence: TGCAGTGCCGGACCCGACGGGAACACTGAAGCTTTCTTT.

This clonotype has a count of ten or more. This chain joins TRBV28 and TRBJ1-6; D uncertain. Germline V gene data show CDR1 as MDHEN and CDR2 as SYDVKM. The CDR3 is 12 residues long. The V end was cut by 5 bases, the J end by 11 bases, with 10 bases between. The CDR3 sequence is CASSPNLTPLHF. CDR3 bases: TGTGCCAGCAGTCCCAATTTGACACCCCTCCACTTT.